This TCR beta chain was observed in a study of breast tumors, draining lymph nodes, adjacent tissues. Findings and caveats of the study: Tumors had less TCR diversity than lymph nodes, more than nontumor tissue. Tumor and nontumor repertoires were significantly more similar in luminal-like than in basal-like breast cancer. The data were judged consistent with most tumor T cells coming from lymph node and expanding in tumor. Tumor T cell lymph node origin was a supported hypothesis, not proven.

TCRdb processed the multiplex PCR reads anew with MiXCR; each CDR3 protein has one entry. The sample records approximately 230,000 distinct CDR3 sequences, 30% to 35% being singletons. This clonotype was counted ten times or more. Its antigen is currently unknown. The lymph nodes were axillary draining lymph nodes from breast cancer patients. Material: axillary lymph node tissue. This sequence originates from a female donor with breast cancer. Some clones in this sample may be carry-over from other donors' samples.

The CDR3 region has the DNA TGTGCCAGTAGACACGGCCGCATCTATGGCTACACCTTC. It encodes CASRHGRIYGYTF. The chain is built from TRBV6-1 and TRBJ1-2; D is uncertain. This CDR3 contains 13 residues. V dropped 9 bases and J dropped 4 bases, with 15 bases sitting between them. Germline assignment: CDR1 MNHNS and CDR2 SASEGT.